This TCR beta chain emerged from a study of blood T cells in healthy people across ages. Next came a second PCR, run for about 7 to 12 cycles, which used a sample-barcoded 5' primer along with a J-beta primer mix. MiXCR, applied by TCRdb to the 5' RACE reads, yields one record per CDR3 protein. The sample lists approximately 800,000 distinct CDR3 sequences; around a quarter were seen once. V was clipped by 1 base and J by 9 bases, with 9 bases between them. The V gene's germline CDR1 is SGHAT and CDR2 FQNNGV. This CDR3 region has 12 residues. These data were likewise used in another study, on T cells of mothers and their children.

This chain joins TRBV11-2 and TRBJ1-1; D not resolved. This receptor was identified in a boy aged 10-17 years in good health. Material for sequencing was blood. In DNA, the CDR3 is TGTGCCAGCAGCTTAGGGCTACTTCAAGCTTTCTTT. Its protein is CASSLGLLQAFF. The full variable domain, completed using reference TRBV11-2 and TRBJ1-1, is EAGVAQSPRYKIIEKRQSVAFWCNPISGHATLYWYQQILGQGPKLLIQFQNNGVVDDSQLPKDRFSAERLKGVDSTLKIQPAKLEDSAVYLCASSLGLLQAFFGQGTRLTVV.